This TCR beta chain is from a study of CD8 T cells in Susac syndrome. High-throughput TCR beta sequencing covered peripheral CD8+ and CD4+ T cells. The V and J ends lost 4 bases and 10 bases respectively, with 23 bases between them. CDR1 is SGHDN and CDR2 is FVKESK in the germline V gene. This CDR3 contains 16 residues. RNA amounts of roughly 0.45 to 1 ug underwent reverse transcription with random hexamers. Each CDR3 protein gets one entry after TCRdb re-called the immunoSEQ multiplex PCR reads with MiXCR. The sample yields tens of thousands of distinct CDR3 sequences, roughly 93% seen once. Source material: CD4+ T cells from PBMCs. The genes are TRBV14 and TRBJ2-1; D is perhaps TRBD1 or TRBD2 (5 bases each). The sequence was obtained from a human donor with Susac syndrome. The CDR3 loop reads CASSRLRTGGPGEQFF. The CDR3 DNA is TGTGCCAGCAGCCGTCTCCGGACTGGTGGGCCAGGGGAGCAGTTCTTC. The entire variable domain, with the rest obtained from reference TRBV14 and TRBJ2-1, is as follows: EAGVTQFPSHSVIEKGQTVTLRCDPISGHDNLYWYRRVMGKEIKFLLHFVKESKQDESGMPNNRFLAERTGGTYSTLKVQPAELEDSGVYFCASSRLRTGGPGEQFFGPGTRLTVL.